This is a list of T cell receptor beta chains from one sample in a study of blood T cell repertoires in COVID-19. Using immunoSEQ multiplex PCR, the repertoire was profiled, and TCRdb retains in-frame clones only, with some absent. The sample lists around 140,000 clones, around four fifths occurring once. The source material was PBMCs or T cells enriched from blood (not recorded which). The receptor source for this set is a woman aged 50 to 60 with acute COVID-19. CDR3s include the opening cysteine and the closing phenylalanine or tryptophan. Clone size is given for some rows only: seen once, a few or many times, or a class if the clone is expanded.

V gene	J gene	clone size	CDR3 protein
TRBV30	TRBJ2-5	-	CAWSATMGETQYF
TRBV3-1/TRBV3-2	TRBJ1-3	-	CASSRDRTSRGTIYF
TRBV7-8	TRBJ2-7	few	CASSLGSLRAGRTSGRAYEQYF
TRBV28	TRBJ2-7	-	CASSLLGTGSYEQYF
TRBV6-5	TRBJ1-3	-	CASSRGREGRTTIYF
TRBV7-9	TRBJ2-1	-	CASSPSGSSYNEQFF
TRBV23-1	TRBJ1-1	-	CASSQSCGYLNTEAFF
TRBV12-5	TRBJ2-1	-	CASGLVYGGYNEQFF
TRBV2	TRBJ1-2	-	CASSESGQNYGYTF
TRBV11-2	TRBJ2-7	-	CASSLGTGGGYEQYF
TRBV6-5	TRBJ2-3	-	CASRMTGPTDTQYF
TRBV10-1	TRBJ2-2	few	CASSESPGVGTGELFF
TRBV5-5	TRBJ2-7	-	CASSPRLAGGSYEQYF
TRBV10-3	TRBJ2-5	-	CAIRRQGAGGEETQYF
TRBV28	TRBJ1-2	-	CASSLSGAGYTF
TRBV19	TRBJ2-1	-	CATNGGLGNEQFF
TRBV24-1	TRBJ2-5	-	CATSDSGTGYPETQYF
TRBV3-1/TRBV3-2	TRBJ2-1	-	CASSQVGANEQFF
TRBV2	TRBJ2-2	-	CASRAGTDTGELFF
TRBV2	TRBJ2-7	-	CASRTGVSYEQYF
TRBV7-7	TRBJ2-1	-	CASSSGRGSYNEQFF
TRBV13	TRBJ2-7	-	CASSLGLSSYEQYF
TRBV7-9	TRBJ2-4	once	CASSGAQAGGAGDIQYF
TRBV6-2/TRBV6-3	TRBJ2-3	few	CASSLPSGAGSDTQYF
TRBV10-3	TRBJ1-1	-	CAISANRVPEAFF
TRBV5-6	TRBJ2-7	-	CASSDRRGLVDEQYF
TRBV25-1	TRBJ1-4	-	CASSDLRRGSNEKLFF
TRBV5-1	TRBJ2-2	-	CASSLGQGIGELFF
TRBV11-2	TRBJ2-2	-	CASSTRLAGTGELFF
TRBV19	TRBJ1-2	-	CASGWTGDVAVDYTF
TRBV29-1	TRBJ1-4	-	CSVLSRPGATNEKLFF
TRBV15	TRBJ1-6	-	CATSSQGNSPLHF
TRBV2	TRBJ2-5	-	CASSEQGGQETQYF
TRBV18	TRBJ2-3	-	CASSPSDTQYF
TRBV30	TRBJ1-3	once	CAWSVKGEAGNTIYF
TRBV12-5	TRBJ2-1	-	CASARSGAEANEQFF
TRBV5-6	TRBJ2-3	-	CASSPMDRGVDTQYF
TRBV27	TRBJ2-3	-	CAIGLAGVDTQYF
TRBV10-1	TRBJ2-3	-	CASSNPGAKGTDTQYF
TRBV9	TRBJ2-1	-	CASSVAGDSYNEQFF
TRBV2	TRBJ2-5	-	CASTSGRMSVETQYF
TRBV7-6	TRBJ2-1	-	CASSSPGLGNEQFF
TRBV5-1	TRBJ2-2	-	CASSLESGQNTGELFF
TRBV14	TRBJ1-1	-	CASSHWGYTEAFF
TRBV3-1/TRBV3-2	TRBJ1-1	-	CASSQGGGSSGEAFF
TRBV2	TRBJ2-7	-	CASSEGVGQAFYEQYF
TRBV5-6	TRBJ2-3	-	CASSLRRGPPFSDTQYF
TRBV5-1	TRBJ1-1	few	CASSLYKGATEAFF
TRBV27	TRBJ1-4	-	CASRVTGTTNEKLFF